This T cell receptor (beta chain) emerged from a study of sequential checkpoint blockade in melanoma. Produced via immunoSEQ multiplex PCR; TCRdb's table is partial and in-frame only. The sample lists several thousand clones; 50% to 60% were seen once. In germline, CDR1 is SGHAT, CDR2 FQNNGV. The CDR3 runs 13 residues. Treatment indicated: randomized to nivolumab then ipilimumab (arm A) or the reverse (arm B). Live CD3+CD8+ CD19− CD56− cells were sorted from PBMCs. The receptor was derived from a human donor with melanoma. Sequences were derived from CD8+ T cells sorted from blood (inferred from file names), sampled from a patient given nivolumab and ipilimumab in sequence. This rearrangement joins TRBV11-2 to TRBJ1-1, with D perhaps matching TRBD1 (6 bases). The DNA of the CDR3 is TGTGCTTCGACAGGCCTCATGAACACTGAAGCTTTCTTT. Translated, it gives CASTGLMNTEAFF.